This T cell receptor (beta chain) was captured by sequencing in a study of T cells expressing NK-cell markers. TCRdb processed the 5' RACE reads again and assigns one entry to each CDR3 protein, with no DNA. In total, the table holds roughly 390,000 distinct CDR3 sequences. Sequencing was performed on blood T cells: a sorted CD56 or NKG2C T cell subset, CD4+ or CD8+ T cells, or bulk PBMC T cells (not recorded which). The origin of this receptor is a man aged 18-70 years in good health.

CDR3 sequence: CASTTGETTATQYF. The rearrangement links TRBV7-9 to TRBJ2-3; TCRdb names TRBD1, which stays unverified in the absence of DNA. Germline V gene data show CDR1 as SEHNR and CDR2 as FQNEAQ (reference sequence). This CDR3 region has 14 residues.